This T cell receptor (beta chain) is from a study of T cell clonality in common variable immunodeficiency. Control and CVID samples contributed equal amounts of genomic DNA. Measured with immunoSEQ multiplex PCR; TCRdb has only the in-frame clones, and not every one. The data show some 38,000 clones, with none appearing a single time. CDR3 length: 15 residues. The V and J ends lost 4 bases and 1 base, in that order; junction bases with no gene match: 6. This clone was seen many times. Sequencing ends 3 residues short of the CDR3 end; the germline J gene provides the rest. Sequenced: peripheral blood mononuclear cells. The chain employs TRBV12-3 or TRBV12-4 and TRBJ1-1; 7 positions agree with TRBD1. The origin of this receptor is a person aged 18-70 years in good health. The CDR3 here is CASSSRGPWNTEAFF. The CDR3 DNA, read in part, is TGTGCCAGCAGTTCAAGGGGGCCTTGGAACACTGAA.